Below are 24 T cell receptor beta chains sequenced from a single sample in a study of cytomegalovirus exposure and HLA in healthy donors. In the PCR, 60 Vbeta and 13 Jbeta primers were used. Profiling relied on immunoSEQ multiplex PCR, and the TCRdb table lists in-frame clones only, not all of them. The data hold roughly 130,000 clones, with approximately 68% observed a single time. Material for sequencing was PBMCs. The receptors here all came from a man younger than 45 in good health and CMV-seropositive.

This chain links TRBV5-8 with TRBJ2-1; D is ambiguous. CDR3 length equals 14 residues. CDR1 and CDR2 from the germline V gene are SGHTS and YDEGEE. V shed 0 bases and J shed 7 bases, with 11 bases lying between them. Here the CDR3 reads CASSLEFPGNEQFF. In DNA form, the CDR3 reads TGTGCCAGCAGCTTGGAGTTCCCCGGGAATGAGCAGTTCTTC.

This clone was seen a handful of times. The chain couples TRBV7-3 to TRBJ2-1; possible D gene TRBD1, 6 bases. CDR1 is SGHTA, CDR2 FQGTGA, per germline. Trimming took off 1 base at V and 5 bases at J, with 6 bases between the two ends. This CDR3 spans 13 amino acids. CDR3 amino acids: CASSLRDNNEQFF. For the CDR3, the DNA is TGTGCCAGCAGCTTAAGGGACAACAATGAGCAGTTCTTC.

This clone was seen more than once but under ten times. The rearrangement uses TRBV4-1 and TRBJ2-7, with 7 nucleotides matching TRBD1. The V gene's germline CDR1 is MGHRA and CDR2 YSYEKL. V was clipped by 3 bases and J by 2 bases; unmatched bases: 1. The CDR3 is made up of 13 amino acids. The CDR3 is CASSHQGAYEQYF. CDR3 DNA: TGCGCCAGCAGCCACCAGGGGGCCTACGAGCAGTACTTC.

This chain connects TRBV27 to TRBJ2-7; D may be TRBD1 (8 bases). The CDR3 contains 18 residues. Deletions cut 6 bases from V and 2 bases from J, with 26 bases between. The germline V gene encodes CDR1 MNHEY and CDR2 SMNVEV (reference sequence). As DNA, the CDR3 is TGTGCCAGCAGCCCAACCCGATTCCACAGGGGGGGGGCCTACGAGCAGTACTTC. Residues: CASSPTRFHRGGAYEQYF.

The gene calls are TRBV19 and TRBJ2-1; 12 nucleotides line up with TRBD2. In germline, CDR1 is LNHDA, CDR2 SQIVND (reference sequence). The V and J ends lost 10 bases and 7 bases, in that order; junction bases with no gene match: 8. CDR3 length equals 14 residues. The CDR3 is CATRVLAGGNEQFF. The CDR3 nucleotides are TGTGCCACCAGAGTCCTAGCGGGGGGGAATGAGCAGTTCTTC.

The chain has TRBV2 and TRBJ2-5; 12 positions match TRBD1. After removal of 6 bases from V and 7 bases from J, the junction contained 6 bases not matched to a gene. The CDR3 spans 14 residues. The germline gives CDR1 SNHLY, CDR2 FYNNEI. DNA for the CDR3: TGTGCCAGCAGGGCGGGACAGGGGGCGAGGACCCAGTACTTC. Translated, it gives CASRAGQGARTQYF.

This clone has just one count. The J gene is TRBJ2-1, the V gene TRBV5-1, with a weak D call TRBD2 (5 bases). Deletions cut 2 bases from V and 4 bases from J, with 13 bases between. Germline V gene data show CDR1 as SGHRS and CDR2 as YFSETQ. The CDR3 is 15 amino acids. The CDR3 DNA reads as TGCGCCAGCAGCTTACTAGGGATTGGGTACAATGAGCAGTTCTTC. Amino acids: CASSLLGIGYNEQFF.

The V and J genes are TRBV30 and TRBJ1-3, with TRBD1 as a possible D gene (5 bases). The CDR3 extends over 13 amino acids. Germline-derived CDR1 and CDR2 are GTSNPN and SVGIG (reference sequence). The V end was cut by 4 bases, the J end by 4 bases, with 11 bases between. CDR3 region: CAWTTGDGNTIYF. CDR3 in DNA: TGTGCCTGGACTACGGGGGACGGAAACACCATATATTTT.

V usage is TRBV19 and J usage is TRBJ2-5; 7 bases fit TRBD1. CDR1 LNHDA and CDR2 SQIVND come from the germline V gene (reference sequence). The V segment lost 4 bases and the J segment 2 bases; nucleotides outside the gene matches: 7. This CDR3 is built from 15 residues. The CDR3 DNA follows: TGTGCCAGTAGTAACTATGGGACAGCTCAAGAGACCCAGTACTTC. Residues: CASSNYGTAQETQYF.

The CDR3: CASSPRGVTGVTEAFF. DNA for the CDR3: TGTGCCAGCAGCCCCCGGGGGGTGACAGGGGTCACTGAAGCTTTCTTT. This chain joins TRBV7-3 and TRBJ1-1, with 8 nucleotides matching TRBD1. CDR1 is SGHTA, CDR2 FQGTGA, per germline. J lost 4 bases, V lost 5 bases, and 12 bases had no gene match. The CDR3 loop spans 16 amino acids.

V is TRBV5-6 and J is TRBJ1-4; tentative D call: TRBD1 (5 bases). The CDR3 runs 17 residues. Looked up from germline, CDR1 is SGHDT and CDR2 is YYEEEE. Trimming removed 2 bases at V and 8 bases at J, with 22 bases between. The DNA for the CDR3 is TGTGCCAGCAGCTTTTGGTCCCGTCCCGGGACTGGGGAAAAACTGTTTTTT. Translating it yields CASSFWSRPGTGEKLFF.

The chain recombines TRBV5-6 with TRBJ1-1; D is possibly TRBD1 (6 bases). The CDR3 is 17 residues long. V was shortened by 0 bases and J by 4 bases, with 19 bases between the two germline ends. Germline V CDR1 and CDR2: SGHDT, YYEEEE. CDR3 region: CASSLAGGQDASTEAFF. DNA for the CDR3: TGTGCCAGCAGCTTGGCCGGGGGGCAGGACGCCAGCACTGAAGCTTTCTTT.

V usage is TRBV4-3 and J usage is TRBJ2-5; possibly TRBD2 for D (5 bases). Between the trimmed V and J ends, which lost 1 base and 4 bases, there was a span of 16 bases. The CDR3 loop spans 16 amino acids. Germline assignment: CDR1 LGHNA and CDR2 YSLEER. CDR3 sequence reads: CASSQGALGGRETQYF. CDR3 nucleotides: TGCGCCAGCAGCCAAGGGGCCTTAGGAGGACGAGAGACCCAGTACTTC.

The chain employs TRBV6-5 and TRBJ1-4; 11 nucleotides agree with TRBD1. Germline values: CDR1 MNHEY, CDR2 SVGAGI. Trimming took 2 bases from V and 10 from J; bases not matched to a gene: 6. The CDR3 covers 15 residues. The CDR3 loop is CASSYSWTGGGKLFF. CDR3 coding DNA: TGTGCCAGCAGTTACAGTTGGACAGGGGGCGGAAAACTGTTTTTT.

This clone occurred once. As DNA, the CDR3 is TGTGCCAGTAGTAGGGACAGGGGCACCGGGGAGCTGTTTTTT. This sequence encodes CASSRDRGTGELFF. The chain combines TRBV19 with TRBJ2-2; TRBD1 matches at 10 bases. Germline V CDR1 and CDR2: LNHDA, SQIVND (reference sequence). J was trimmed by 4 bases and V by 4 bases; bases with no gene match: 0. The CDR3 spans 14 residues. Full variable domain (missing parts from reference TRBV19 and TRBJ2-2): DGGITQSPKYLFRKEGQNVTLSCEQNLNHDAMYWYRQDPGQGLRLIYYSQIVNDFQKGDIAEGYSVSREKKESFPLTVTSAQKNPTAFYLCASSRDRGTGELFFGEGSRLTVL.

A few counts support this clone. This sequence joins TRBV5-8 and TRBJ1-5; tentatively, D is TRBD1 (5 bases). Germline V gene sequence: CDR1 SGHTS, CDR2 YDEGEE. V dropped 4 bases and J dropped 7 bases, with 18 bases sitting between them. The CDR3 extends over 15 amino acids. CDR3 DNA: TGTGCCAGCAGCCCCCATGGGGGGGTCAAGCAGCCCCAGCATTTT. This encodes CASSPHGGVKQPQHF. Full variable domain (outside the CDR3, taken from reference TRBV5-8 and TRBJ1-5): EAGVTQSPTHLIKTRGQQATLRCSPISGHTSVYWYQQALGLGLQFLLWYDEGEERNRGNFPPRFSGRQFPNYSSELNVNALELEDSALYLCASSPHGGVKQPQHFGDGTRLSIL.

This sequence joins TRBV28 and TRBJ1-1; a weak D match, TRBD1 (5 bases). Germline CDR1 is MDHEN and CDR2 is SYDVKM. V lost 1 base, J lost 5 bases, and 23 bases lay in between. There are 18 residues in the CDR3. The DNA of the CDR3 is TGTGCCAGCAGTTTATATACCCTAGGGGTAGCCTTGGGGACTGAAGCTTTCTTT. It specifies CASSLYTLGVALGTEAFF. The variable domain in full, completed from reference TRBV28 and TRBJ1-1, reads DVKVTQSSRYLVKRTGEKVFLECVQDMDHENMFWYRQDPGLGLRLIYFSYDVKMKEKGDIPEGYSVSREKKERFSLILESASTNQTSMYLCASSLYTLGVALGTEAFFGQGTRLTVV.

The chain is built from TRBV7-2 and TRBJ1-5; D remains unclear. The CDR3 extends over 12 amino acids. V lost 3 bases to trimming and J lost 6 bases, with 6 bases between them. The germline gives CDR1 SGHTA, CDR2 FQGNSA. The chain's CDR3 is CASSFLLQPQHF. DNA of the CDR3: TGTGCCAGCAGCTTTCTACTTCAGCCCCAGCATTTT.

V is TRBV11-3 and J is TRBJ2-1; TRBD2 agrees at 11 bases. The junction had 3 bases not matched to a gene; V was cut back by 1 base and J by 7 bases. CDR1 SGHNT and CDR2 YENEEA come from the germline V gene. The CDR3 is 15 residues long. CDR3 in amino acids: CASSLVAGGLNEQFF. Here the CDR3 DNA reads TGTGCCAGCAGCTTAGTAGCGGGAGGGTTAAATGAGCAGTTCTTC.

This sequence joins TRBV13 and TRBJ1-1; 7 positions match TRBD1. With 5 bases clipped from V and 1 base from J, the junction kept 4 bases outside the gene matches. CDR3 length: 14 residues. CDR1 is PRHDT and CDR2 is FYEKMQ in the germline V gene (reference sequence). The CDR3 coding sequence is TGTGCCAGCAGCCCCAGGGACAGGAACACTGAAGCTTTCTTT. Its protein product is CASSPRDRNTEAFF.

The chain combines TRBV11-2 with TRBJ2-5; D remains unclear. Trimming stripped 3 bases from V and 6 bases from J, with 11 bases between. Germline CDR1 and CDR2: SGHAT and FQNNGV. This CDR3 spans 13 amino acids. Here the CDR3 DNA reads TGTGCCAGCAGCTTCGGAGCCCGCCAGACCCAGTACTTC. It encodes CASSFGARQTQYF.

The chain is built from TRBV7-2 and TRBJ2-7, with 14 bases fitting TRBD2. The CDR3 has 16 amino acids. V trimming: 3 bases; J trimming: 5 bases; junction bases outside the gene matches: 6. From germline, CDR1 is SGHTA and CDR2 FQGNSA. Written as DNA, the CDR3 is TGTGCCAGCAGCTTTAGACTAGCGGGAGGGCCCCACGAGCAGTACTTC. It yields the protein CASSFRLAGGPHEQYF.

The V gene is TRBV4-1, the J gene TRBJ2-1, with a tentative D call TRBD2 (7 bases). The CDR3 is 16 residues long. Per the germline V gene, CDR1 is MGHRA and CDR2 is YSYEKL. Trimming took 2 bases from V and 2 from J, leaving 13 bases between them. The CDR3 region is CASSQIGGGTYNEQFF. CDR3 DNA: TGCGCCAGCAGCCAAATAGGGGGGGGGACCTACAATGAGCAGTTCTTC.

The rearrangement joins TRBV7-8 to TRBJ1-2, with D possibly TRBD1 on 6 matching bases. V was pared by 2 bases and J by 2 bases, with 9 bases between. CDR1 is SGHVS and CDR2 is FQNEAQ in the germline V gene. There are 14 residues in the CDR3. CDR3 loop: CASSLRGGNYGYTF. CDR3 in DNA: TGTGCCAGCAGCTTAAGAGGGGGAAACTATGGCTACACCTTC.